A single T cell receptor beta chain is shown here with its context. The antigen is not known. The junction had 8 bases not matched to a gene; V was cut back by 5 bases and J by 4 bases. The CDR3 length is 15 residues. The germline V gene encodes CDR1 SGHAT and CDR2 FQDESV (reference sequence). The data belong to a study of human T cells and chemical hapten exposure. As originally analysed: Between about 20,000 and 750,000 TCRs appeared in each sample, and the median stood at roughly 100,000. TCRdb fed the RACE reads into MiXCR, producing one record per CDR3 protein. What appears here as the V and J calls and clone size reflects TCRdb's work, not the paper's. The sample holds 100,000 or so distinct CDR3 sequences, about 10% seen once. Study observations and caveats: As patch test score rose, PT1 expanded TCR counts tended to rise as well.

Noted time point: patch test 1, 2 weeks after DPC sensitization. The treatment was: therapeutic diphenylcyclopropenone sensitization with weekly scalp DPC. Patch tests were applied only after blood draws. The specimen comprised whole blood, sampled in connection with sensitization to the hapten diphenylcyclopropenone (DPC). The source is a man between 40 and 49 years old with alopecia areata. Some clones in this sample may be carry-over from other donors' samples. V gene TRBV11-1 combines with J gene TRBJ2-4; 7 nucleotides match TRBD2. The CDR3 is CASSPSRGDKNIQYF. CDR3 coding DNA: TGTGCCAGCAGCCCCAGCCGGGGGGATAAAAACATTCAGTACTTC.